This T cell receptor beta chain is drawn from a study of technical replicates of blood from a handful of donors. Profiling relied on immunoSEQ multiplex PCR, and the TCRdb table lists in-frame clones only, not all of them. The repertoire holds approximately 70,000 clones, with roughly 95% as singletons. CDR3 length equals 18 residues. The ends lost 3 bases at V and 6 bases at J; junction bases unmatched: 16. CDR1 is MGHRA, CDR2 YSYEKL, per germline. This clonotype originated in a human donor in good health. The J gene is TRBJ2-2, the V gene TRBV4-1, with 7 bases matching TRBD2. The sequenced material came from T cells isolated from PBMCs. The CDR3 nucleotides read TGCGCCAGCAGCCAGGGGTTTGGCGGGAGAATCTTCGCCGGGGAGCTGTTTTTT. This gives the protein CASSQGFGGRIFAGELFF.